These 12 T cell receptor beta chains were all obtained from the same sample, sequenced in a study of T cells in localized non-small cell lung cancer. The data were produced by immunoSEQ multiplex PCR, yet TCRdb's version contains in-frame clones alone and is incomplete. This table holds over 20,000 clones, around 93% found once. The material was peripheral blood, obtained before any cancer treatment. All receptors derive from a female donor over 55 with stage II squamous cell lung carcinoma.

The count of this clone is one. The DNA of the CDR3 is TGTGCCAGCAGTTTAGGGCCTCCGGGACATCATTCCTCCTACGAGCAGTACTTC. Translating it yields CASSLGPPGHHSSYEQYF. This chain joins TRBV27 and TRBJ2-7, with D possibly TRBD1 on 6 matching bases. The CDR3 spans 18 residues. V shed 2 bases and J shed 0 bases, with 20 bases lying between them. CDR1 and CDR2 from the germline V gene are MNHEY and SMNVEV (reference sequence).

This chain's CDR3 is CASGTGGPTYEQYF. The CDR3 DNA follows: TGCGCCAGCGGGACAGGGGGCCCGACCTACGAGCAGTACTTC. The gene calls are TRBV5-1 and TRBJ2-7, with 12 bases that match TRBD1. This CDR3 region has 14 residues. The V gene's germline CDR1 is SGHRS and CDR2 YFSETQ. With 7 bases clipped from V and 2 bases from J, the junction kept 4 bases outside the gene matches. The whole variable domain, filled in from reference TRBV5-1 and TRBJ2-7, reads KAGVTQTPRYLIKTRGQQVTLSCSPISGHRSVSWYQQTPGQGLQFLFEYFSETQRNKGNFPGRFSGRQFSNSRSEMNVSTLELGDSALYLCASGTGGPTYEQYFGPGTRLTVT.

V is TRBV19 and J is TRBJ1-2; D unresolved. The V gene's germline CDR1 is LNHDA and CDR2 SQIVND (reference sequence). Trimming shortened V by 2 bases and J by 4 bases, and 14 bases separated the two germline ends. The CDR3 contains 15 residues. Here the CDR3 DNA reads TGTGCCAGTAGTATATTTCCCGGGCGGGGCTATGGCTACACCTTC. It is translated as CASSIFPGRGYGYTF. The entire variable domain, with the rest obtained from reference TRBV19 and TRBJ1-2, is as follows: DGGITQSPKYLFRKEGQNVTLSCEQNLNHDAMYWYRQDPGQGLRLIYYSQIVNDFQKGDIAEGYSVSREKKESFPLTVTSAQKNPTAFYLCASSIFPGRGYGYTFGSGTRLTVV.

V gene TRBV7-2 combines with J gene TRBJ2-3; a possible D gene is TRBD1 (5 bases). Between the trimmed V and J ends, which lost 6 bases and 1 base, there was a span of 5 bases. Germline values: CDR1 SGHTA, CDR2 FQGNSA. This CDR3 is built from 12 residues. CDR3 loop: CASRGGTDTQYF. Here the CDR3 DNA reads TGTGCCAGCAGAGGGGGCACAGATACGCAGTATTTT.

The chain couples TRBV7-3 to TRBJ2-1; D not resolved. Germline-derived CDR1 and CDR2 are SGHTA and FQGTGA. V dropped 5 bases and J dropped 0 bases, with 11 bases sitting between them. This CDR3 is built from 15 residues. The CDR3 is CASSPSPSSYNEQFF. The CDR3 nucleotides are TGTGCCAGCAGCCCTTCCCCCAGCTCCTACAATGAGCAGTTCTTC.

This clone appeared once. CDR3 DNA sequence: TGTGCCAGTAGTATACCGGCGGGGACCACAGATACGCAGTATTTT. Its translation: CASSIPAGTTDTQYF. The chain is built from TRBV19 and TRBJ2-3; tentatively, D is TRBD2 (6 bases). The germline V and J ends were trimmed by 2 bases and 2 bases, with 11 bases remaining between them. The germline V gene has CDR1 LNHDA and CDR2 SQIVND (reference sequence). The CDR3 spans 15 residues.

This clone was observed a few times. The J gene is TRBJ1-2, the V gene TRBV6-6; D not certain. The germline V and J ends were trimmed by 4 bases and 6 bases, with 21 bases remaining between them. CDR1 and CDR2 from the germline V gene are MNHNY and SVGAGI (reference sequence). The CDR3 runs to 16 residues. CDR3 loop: CASSFTKDPYPNGYTF. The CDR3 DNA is TGTGCCAGCAGTTTCACTAAGGACCCCTACCCCAATGGCTACACCTTC.

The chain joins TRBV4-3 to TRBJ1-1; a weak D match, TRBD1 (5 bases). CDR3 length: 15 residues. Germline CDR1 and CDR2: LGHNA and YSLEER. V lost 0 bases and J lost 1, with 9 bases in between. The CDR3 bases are TGCGCCAGCAGCCAAGACTGGCAGGGGAACACTGAAGCTTTCTTT. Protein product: CASSQDWQGNTEAFF.

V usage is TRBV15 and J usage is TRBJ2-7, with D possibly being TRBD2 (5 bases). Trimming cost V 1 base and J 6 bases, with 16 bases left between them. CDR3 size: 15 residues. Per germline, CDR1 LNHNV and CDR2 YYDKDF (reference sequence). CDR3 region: CATSRGEAAVVEQYF. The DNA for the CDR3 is TGTGCCACCAGCAGAGGGGAAGCGGCAGTCGTCGAGCAGTACTTC.

For the CDR3, the DNA is TGCGCCAGCAGCCACCAGCCAAGCCGATCTAGCGGGGGGGCGGAAGATACGCAGTATTTT. This codes for CASSHQPSRSSGGAEDTQYF. The chain carries TRBV4-3 and TRBJ2-3, with TRBD2 matching over 12 bases. V shed 3 bases, J shed 5 bases, and the junction held 18 bases outside the gene matches. The CDR3 extends over 20 amino acids. Germline V gene sequence: CDR1 LGHNA, CDR2 YSLEER.

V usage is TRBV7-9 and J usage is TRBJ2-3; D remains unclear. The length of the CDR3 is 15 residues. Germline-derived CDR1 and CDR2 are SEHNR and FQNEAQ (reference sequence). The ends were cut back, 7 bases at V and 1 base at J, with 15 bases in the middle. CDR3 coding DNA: TGTGCCAGCAAAGTATCGAGGTTCCGCACAGATACGCAGTATTTT. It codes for CASKVSRFRTDTQYF.

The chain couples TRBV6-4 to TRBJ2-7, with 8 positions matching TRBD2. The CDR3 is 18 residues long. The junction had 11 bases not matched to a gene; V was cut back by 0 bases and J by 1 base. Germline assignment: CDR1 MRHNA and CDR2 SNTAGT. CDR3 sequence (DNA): TGTGCCAGCAGTGACTCGAAACTAGCGGTCTATGCATCCTACGAGCAGTACTTC. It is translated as CASSDSKLAVYASYEQYF.